A single sample gave rise to the 25 T cell receptor beta chains below, sequenced in a study of T cell responses to AZD1222 COVID-19 vaccine. Only in-frame clones appear in the TCRdb table, and some are missing; sequencing was by immunoSEQ multiplex PCR. The data contain 35,000 to 50,000 clones, 88% of them seen just once; the ten biggest clones take up roughly 25%. The sample here was peripheral blood, taken 28 days after the second AZD1222 dose. The receptors were gathered from an adult who received the AZD1222 COVID-19 vaccine.

This chain uses TRBV19 with TRBJ2-7; D gene unclear. The V gene lost 3 bases and the J gene lost 4 bases, with 10 bases spanning the gap. CDR1 is LNHDA, CDR2 SQIVND, per germline (reference sequence). There are 13 residues in the CDR3. The chain's CDR3 is CASSIRMGYEQYF. The CDR3 DNA is TGTGCCAGTAGTATCCGGATGGGGTACGAGCAGTACTTC.

The V gene is TRBV2, the J gene TRBJ1-2; D might be TRBD1 (5 bases). V lost 3 bases and J lost 4, with 9 bases in between. This CDR3 region has 13 residues. The germline CDR1 and CDR2 sequences are SNHLY and FYNNEI. In DNA, the CDR3 is TGTGCCAGCAGTGACAGGGCTGGCTATGGCTACACCTTC. It encodes CASSDRAGYGYTF.

The CDR3 nucleotides are TGTGCCAGCAGCTTCCTACATGACAGGGAGAACACTGAAGCTTTCTTT. This translates into CASSFLHDRENTEAFF. The chain joins TRBV13 to TRBJ1-1; TRBD1 aligns across 7 bases. Germline CDR1 and CDR2: PRHDT and FYEKMQ (reference sequence). The CDR3 extends over 16 amino acids. The junction had 8 bases not matched to a gene; V was cut back by 3 bases and J by 1 base.

The chain couples TRBV4-1 to TRBJ2-3; tentative D call: TRBD1 (6 bases). The V end lost 6 bases, the J end lost 0 bases, and 19 bases lay between the germline ends. From germline, CDR1 is MGHRA and CDR2 YSYEKL. CDR3 length equals 17 residues. This chain's CDR3 is CASRGTKGDGSTDTQYF. The DNA of the CDR3 is TGCGCCAGCAGGGGAACCAAGGGGGACGGTAGCACAGATACGCAGTATTTT.

The V and J genes are TRBV27 and TRBJ1-2; TRBD1 agrees at 7 bases. The CDR3 spans 13 residues. In germline, CDR1 is MNHEY, CDR2 SMNVEV (reference sequence). The ends lost 5 bases at V and 6 bases at J; junction bases unmatched: 6. The CDR3 sequence is CASSINGQDGYTF. CDR3 sequence (DNA): TGTGCCAGCAGTATCAATGGACAGGATGGCTACACCTTC.

This chain uses TRBV3-1 (or the pseudogene TRBV3-2) with TRBJ1-2; perhaps TRBD1 as D (6 bases). V shed 6 bases and J shed 2 bases, with 13 bases lying between them. The CDR3 is 14 residues long. The germline V gene has CDR1 LGHDT and CDR2 YNNKEL (reference sequence). The CDR3 DNA sequence: TGTGCCAGCAGTTACAGGGAAATCAACTATGGCTACACCTTC. Translating it yields CASSYREINYGYTF.

This chain links TRBV27 with TRBJ1-1; D not certain. Germline V gives CDR1 MNHEY, CDR2 SMNVEV (reference sequence). Trimming pared 3 bases from V and 1 base from J, leaving 6 bases between. The CDR3 runs 13 residues. CDR3 protein: CASSFYRNTEAFF. The CDR3 coding sequence is TGTGCCAGCAGTTTTTACAGGAACACTGAAGCTTTCTTT.

The rearrangement uses TRBV6-5 and TRBJ1-1; 8 bases are shared with TRBD1. Germline trimming cut 2 bases from V and 1 base from J; bases unmatched to any gene: 3. The CDR3 contains 15 residues. The germline V gene has CDR1 MNHEY and CDR2 SVGAGI. This CDR3 is CASSYLDRENTEAFF. DNA for the CDR3: TGTGCCAGCAGTTACCTGGACAGGGAGAACACTGAAGCTTTCTTT.

The chain recombines TRBV7-3 with TRBJ2-5; tentative D call: TRBD1 (6 bases). The germline gives CDR1 SGHTA, CDR2 FQGTGA. The CDR3 has 15 amino acids. Trimming took off 4 bases at V and 5 bases at J, with 17 bases between the two ends. Written as DNA, the CDR3 is TGTGCCAGCAGCTACGGGGCAGGGGAACGGGAGACCCAGTACTTC. Its protein product is CASSYGAGERETQYF.

The V call is TRBV11-3, the J call TRBJ2-3; TRBD1 or TRBD2 may be the D gene (5 bases each). The V and J ends lost 2 bases and 2 bases respectively, with 8 bases between them. CDR3 length: 14 amino acids. Germline V gene sequence: CDR1 SGHNT, CDR2 YENEEA. For the CDR3, the DNA is TGTGCCAGCAGCTTACAGGGACCCACAGATACGCAGTATTTT. This sequence encodes CASSLQGPTDTQYF.

This chain joins TRBV6-5 and TRBJ1-1; no reliable D call. The CDR3 has 13 amino acids. V gave up 0 bases and J gave up 1 base, with 3 bases separating them. Germline V gives CDR1 MNHEY, CDR2 SVGAGI. CDR3 residues: CASSYSRNTEAFF. CDR3 DNA sequence: TGTGCCAGCAGTTACTCTCGGAACACTGAAGCTTTCTTT.

In DNA, the CDR3 is TGCGCCAGCAGTGGGGCCCTCCGACAGGGTTCCTACGAGCAGTACTTC. Protein: CASSGALRQGSYEQYF. The chain employs TRBV10-2 and TRBJ2-7, with 7 bases that match TRBD1. This CDR3 has 16 residues. The germline gives CDR1 WSHSY, CDR2 SAAADI. After removal of 4 bases from V and 1 base from J, the junction contained 10 bases not matched to a gene.

The chain has TRBV3-1 (or the pseudogene TRBV3-2) and TRBJ2-2, with D perhaps TRBD1 (5 bases). Trimming left V 5 bases short and J 4 bases short, with 11 bases between. The CDR3 contains 14 residues. Germline V CDR1 and CDR2: LGHDT, YNNKEL (reference sequence). Written as DNA, the CDR3 is TGTGCCAGCAGCAGGGGTTGGCGCACCGGGGAGCTGTTTTTT. Translation: CASSRGWRTGELFF.

The CDR3 region has the DNA TGTGCCAGCAGCTGGCAGGGGAACACTGAAGCTTTCTTT. It codes for CASSWQGNTEAFF. The chain recombines TRBV5-5 with TRBJ1-1, with a possible D match to TRBD1 (5 bases). The CDR3 spans 13 residues. V dropped 3 bases and J dropped 1 base, with 7 bases sitting between them. Germline V gene lookup returns CDR1 SGHKS and CDR2 YYEKEE (reference sequence).

This clone was counted once. The V and J genes are TRBV27 and TRBJ1-3, with TRBD1 identical over 8 bases. The trim removed 4 bases at V and 6 bases at J, leaving 8 bases unmatched. The CDR3 sequence is 15 residues long. Germline lookup yields CDR1 MNHEY and CDR2 SMNVEV (reference sequence). The CDR3 DNA follows: TGTGCCAGCAGTTCCGGACAGGGCCGGCCAAACACCATATATTTT. This encodes CASSSGQGRPNTIYF.

The chain employs TRBV4-3 and TRBJ2-7, with D hard to call. Germline assignment: CDR1 LGHNA and CDR2 YSLEER. V lost 0 bases, J lost 4 bases, and 7 bases lay in between. The CDR3 contains 13 residues. The CDR3 sequence is CASSQDRRYEQYF. CDR3 bases: TGCGCCAGCAGCCAAGATCGGCGTTACGAGCAGTACTTC.

The chain has TRBV15 and TRBJ1-1, with a tentative D call TRBD1 (5 bases). This CDR3 is built from 14 residues. V gave up 2 bases and J gave up 2 bases, with 9 bases separating them. Germline V gene sequence: CDR1 LNHNV, CDR2 YYDKDF (reference sequence). The CDR3 nucleotides read TGTGCCACCAGCAGATGGGGGAGAAACACTGAAGCTTTCTTT. This codes for CATSRWGRNTEAFF.

This chain links TRBV10-2 with TRBJ2-5; maybe TRBD2 (6 bases). Germline CDR1 is WSHSY and CDR2 is SAAADI. The CDR3 extends over 15 amino acids. Trimming took 3 bases from V and 1 from J, leaving 12 bases between them. CDR3 in DNA: TGCGCCAGCAGTGATGCTGGTAGCGGCCAAGAGACCCAGTACTTC. Its translation: CASSDAGSGQETQYF.

This chain uses TRBV5-4 with TRBJ2-2; 8 bases line up with TRBD2. Germline values: CDR1 SGHNT, CDR2 YYREEE (reference sequence). The V and J ends lost 4 bases and 6 bases, in that order; junction bases with no gene match: 8. The CDR3 runs 15 residues. The CDR3 nucleotides are TGTGCCAGCAGCCGGGAGGGACTCCTGTCCGGGGAGCTGTTTTTT. The encoded protein is CASSREGLLSGELFF.

V gene TRBV19 combines with J gene TRBJ1-2, with 10 bases matching TRBD1. The CDR3 is 15 amino acids. Per the germline V gene, CDR1 is LNHDA and CDR2 is SQIVND (reference sequence). V shed 8 bases and J 4 bases; nucleotides not matched to a gene: 10. The CDR3 spells CASSIDRGRSYGYTF. The CDR3 coding sequence is TGTGCCAGTTCTATCGACAGGGGGCGAAGCTATGGCTACACCTTC.

The chain joins TRBV19 to TRBJ2-7; D gene uncertain. The length of the CDR3 is 12 residues. V was shortened by 4 bases and J by 4 bases, with 8 bases between the two germline ends. CDR1 is LNHDA and CDR2 is SQIVND in the germline V gene (reference sequence). The CDR3 DNA reads TGTGCCAGTAGTAAAGGGTATTACGAGCAGTACTTC. Translation: CASSKGYYEQYF.

This chain links TRBV6-5 with TRBJ2-7; 10 bases fit TRBD1. Germline V gene data show CDR1 as MNHEY and CDR2 as SVGAGI. CDR3 length equals 15 residues. V was pared by 6 bases and J by 2 bases, with 7 bases of the junction left unmatched. The CDR3 loop is CASRNAGTGAYEQYF. CDR3 coding DNA: TGTGCCAGCAGGAACGCCGGGACAGGGGCCTACGAGCAGTACTTC.

V and J are TRBV7-8 and TRBJ2-5; D perhaps matches TRBD2 (6 bases). The CDR3 contains 15 residues. Trimming took off 5 bases at V and 2 bases at J, with 15 bases between the two ends. Germline values: CDR1 SGHVS, CDR2 FQNEAQ. The CDR3 bases are TGTGCCAGCAGCGGCGGGACCCGGACGCAAGAGACCCAGTACTTC. It translates to CASSGGTRTQETQYF.

The table lists this clone with a few counts. This sequence joins TRBV7-3 and TRBJ2-1, with TRBD2 identical over 10 bases. CDR1 and CDR2 (germline): SGHTA, FQGTGA. The CDR3 totals 16 residues. V was clipped by 3 bases and J by 2 bases; unmatched bases: 4. The CDR3, as DNA: TGTGCCAGCAGCTTGTTAGCGGGAGGAACCTACAATGAGCAGTTCTTC. This sequence encodes CASSLLAGGTYNEQFF.

This rearrangement joins TRBV19 to TRBJ1-5; a weak D match, TRBD1 (5 bases). The CDR3 loop spans 15 amino acids. Trimming shortened V by 7 bases and J by 0 bases, and 13 bases separated the two germline ends. Per germline, CDR1 LNHDA and CDR2 SQIVND (reference sequence). For the CDR3, the DNA is TGTGCCAGTACCCCCCGGGGCCCTAGCAATCAGCCCCAGCATTTT. It is translated as CASTPRGPSNQPQHF.